The subject of this entry is one TCR beta chain. The germline gives CDR1 SGDLS, CDR2 YYNGEE. The CDR3 consists of 17 residues. Trimming took 3 bases from V and 8 from J, leaving 23 bases between them. The data stem from a study of blood T cell repertoires in COVID-19. The table came from immunoSEQ multiplex PCR; TCRdb's copy has only in-frame clones and leaves some out. The profile shows roughly 39,000 clones, 85% to 95% of them singletons. The chain joins TRBV9 to TRBJ1-4, with TRBD1 as a possible D gene (5 bases). The clonotype originates from a human donor in a cohort sampled during active COVID-19. Sequenced sample: peripheral blood. The chain's CDR3 is CASSALHRIQGDEKLFF. In nucleotides, the CDR3 is TGTGCCAGCAGCGCATTGCACAGAATCCAGGGCGACGAAAAACTGTTTTTT.